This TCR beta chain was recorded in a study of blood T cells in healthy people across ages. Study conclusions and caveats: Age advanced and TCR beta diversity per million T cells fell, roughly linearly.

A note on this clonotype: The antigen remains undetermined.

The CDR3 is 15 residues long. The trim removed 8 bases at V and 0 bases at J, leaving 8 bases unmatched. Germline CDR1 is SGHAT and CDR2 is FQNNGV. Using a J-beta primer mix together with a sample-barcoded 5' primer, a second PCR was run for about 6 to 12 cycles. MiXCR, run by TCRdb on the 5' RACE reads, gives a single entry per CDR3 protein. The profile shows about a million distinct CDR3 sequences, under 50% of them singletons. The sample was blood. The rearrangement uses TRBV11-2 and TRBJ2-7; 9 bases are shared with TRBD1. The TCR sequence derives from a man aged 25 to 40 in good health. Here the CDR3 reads CASGDRGSSSYEQYF. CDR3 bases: TGTGCCAGCGGCGACAGGGGGTCTTCCTCCTACGAGCAGTACTTC.